Below, one T cell receptor beta chain is given with its context. Its antigen remains unknown. A junction end diverges from the germline sequence, so it may reflect a read error. These data come from a study of T cell repertoires in cytomegalovirus infection. Regarding the study as a whole: There were HLA-C-restricted CMV-specific TCR beta clonotypes dominating the ex vivo response.

From the reads, TCRdb called clonotypes with MiXCR, one entry per CDR3 protein. The table shows around 530,000 distinct CDR3 sequences, with 26% occurring only once. The germline CDR1 and CDR2 sequences are MNHEY and SVGEGT. The CDR3 loop spans 15 amino acids. The chain links TRBV6-2 or TRBV6-3 to TRBJ2-3; perhaps TRBD1 as D (5 bases). This sequence was found in a human donor in good health (CMV status not recorded). Some clones in this sample may be carry-over from other donors' samples. The sample was PBMCs. The CDR3 loop is CASSYSTASKDTQYF. The CDR3 nucleotides read TGTGCCAGCAGTTACTCGACAGCAAGCAAAGATACGCAGTATTTT.